This entry lists 21 T cell receptor beta chains sequenced from one sample in a study of human T cells and chemical hapten exposure. Described time point: pre-sensitization, week 0. Sample treatment: therapeutic diphenylcyclopropenone sensitization with weekly scalp DPC. TCRdb redid the calling of the RACE reads with MiXCR, one entry per CDR3 protein. The sample gives 350,000 to 450,000 distinct CDR3 sequences, 4.5% to 6% of which show up once; approximately 2.8% is in the top ten. Sequencing was performed on whole blood, taken in connection with sensitization to the hapten diphenylcyclopropenone (DPC). Receptors were obtained from a woman aged 45-60 years with alopecia areata. Some clones in this sample may be carry-over from other donors' samples.

This clonotype was counted many times. As DNA, the CDR3 is TGCGCCAGCAGCCCGACTGCAGATACGCAGTATTTT. As protein: CASSPTADTQYF. The chain links TRBV5-1 to TRBJ2-3; D is unresolved. V dropped 4 bases and J dropped 4 bases, with 7 bases sitting between them. Germline assignment: CDR1 SGHRS and CDR2 YFSETQ. The CDR3 length is 12 residues.

This sequence joins TRBV2 and TRBJ2-3, with 9 bases lining up with TRBD1. CDR3 length: 14 residues. Germline V CDR1 and CDR2: SNHLY, FYNNEI. The J segment lost 5 bases and the V segment lost 6 bases, leaving 6 bases of the junction unmatched. The DNA of the CDR3 is TGTGCCAGCAGCCTGGTGACAGGGGGAGATACGCAGTATTTT. This translates into CASSLVTGGDTQYF.

This clonotype was seen at least ten times. V is TRBV5-6 and J is TRBJ2-7; 9 bases are a match to TRBD2. The germline V gene encodes CDR1 SGHDT and CDR2 YYEEEE. The CDR3 is 14 amino acids. With 2 bases clipped from V and 5 bases from J, the junction kept 5 bases outside the gene matches. The chain's CDR3 is CASSLAGGYHEQYF. For the CDR3, the DNA is TGTGCCAGCAGCTTAGCGGGAGGATACCACGAGCAGTACTTC.

Turning to this clonotype: The junction and the germline gene differ at one end; a read error may be behind it. V is TRBV20-1 and J is TRBJ1-4, with 8 positions matching TRBD1. The germline CDR1 and CDR2 sequences are DFQATT and SNEGSKA (reference sequence). The CDR3 has 14 residues. CDR3 DNA sequence: TGCAGCGCTAGTATCGGCAGGGGGCACGAAAAACTGTTTTTT. This translates into CSASIGRGHEKLFF.

This clonotype was counted ten times or more. The CDR3 reads CSAWVGGPYEQYF. DNA for the CDR3: TGCAGTGCTTGGGTCGGGGGGCCCTACGAGCAGTACTTC. The rearrangement links TRBV20-1 to TRBJ2-7; perhaps TRBD2 as D (7 bases). The V end was cut by 5 bases, the J end by 2 bases, with 13 bases between. The CDR3 has 13 amino acids. Per the germline V gene, CDR1 is DFQATT and CDR2 is SNEGSKA (reference sequence).

The chain carries TRBV6-6 and TRBJ1-6, with a weak D call TRBD1 (5 bases). Trimming pared 5 bases from V and 10 bases from J, leaving 27 bases between. Germline V gives CDR1 MNHNY, CDR2 SVGAGI (reference sequence). This CDR3 spans 18 amino acids. The CDR3 DNA is TGTGCCAGCAGTCCCCCGACTCCTTGGGGCAGAGATCGATCACCCCTCCACTTT. It yields the protein CASSPPTPWGRDRSPLHF.

The chain joins TRBV7-2 to TRBJ1-4; D might be TRBD1 (6 bases). This CDR3 spans 15 amino acids. From germline, CDR1 is SGHTA and CDR2 FQGNSA. The V gene lost 3 bases and the J gene lost 3 bases, with 11 bases spanning the gap. The CDR3 bases are TGTGCCAGCAGCTTCGTTACAGGGCCTAATGAAAAACTGTTTTTT. Translation: CASSFVTGPNEKLFF.

V is TRBV4-1 and J is TRBJ2-1; 10 bases fit TRBD2. The CDR3 covers 18 residues. Trimming removed 2 bases from V and 3 bases from J; junction bases left unmatched: 10. Germline V CDR1 and CDR2: MGHRA, YSYEKL. CDR3 in amino acids: CASSQYPVGLAVYNEQFF. DNA of the CDR3: TGCGCCAGCAGCCAATACCCGGTAGGACTAGCGGTCTACAATGAGCAGTTCTTC.

This clonotype was counted ten times or more. The rearrangement joins TRBV3-1 to TRBJ2-3; the D is unclear. Germline CDR1 and CDR2: LGHDT and YNNKEL (reference sequence). With 4 bases removed from V and 5 bases from J, the gap between germline ends came to 7 bases. The CDR3 covers 12 residues. The CDR3 DNA sequence: TGTGCCAGCAGCCGTATGGGAGATACGCAGTATTTT. This codes for CASSRMGDTQYF.

The table lists this clonotype with many counts. The chain links TRBV20-1 to TRBJ1-5; no reliable D call. The germline V gene has CDR1 DFQATT and CDR2 SNEGSKA (reference sequence). CDR3 length equals 15 residues. Deletions cut 0 bases from V and 1 base from J, with 10 bases between. CDR3 bases: TGCAGTGCTAGAGATGCCCCGGGGAGCAATCAGCCCCAGCATTTT. Amino acid sequence: CSARDAPGSNQPQHF.

The chain has TRBV29-1 and TRBJ2-3; 7 bases align to TRBD2. Trimming at V came to 6 bases and at J to 1 base, leaving 7 bases not matched to a gene. Germline V lookup: CDR1 SQVTM, CDR2 ANQGSEA. The CDR3 has 14 amino acids. The CDR3 loop reads CSVVAGVGTDTQYF. The CDR3 DNA sequence: TGCAGCGTGGTGGCGGGAGTAGGCACAGATACGCAGTATTTT.

This clonotype was seen at least ten times. This chain joins TRBV29-1 and TRBJ1-1; TRBD1 aligns across 10 bases. J gave up 7 bases and V 7 bases, and 15 bases lay outside the gene matches. The CDR3 sequence is 15 residues long. The germline CDR1 and CDR2 sequences are SQVTM and ANQGSEA. The CDR3 DNA reads as TGCAGCGCTGGGGGGGACAGGGGTGAGAAGAGTGAAGCTTTCTTT. Translation gives CSAGGDRGEKSEAFF.

In its sample, this clonotype was seen many times. The CDR3: CASSLMDPATNEKLFF. The DNA for the CDR3 is TGTGCCAGCAGCTTAATGGACCCCGCAACTAATGAAAAACTGTTTTTT. V gene TRBV7-2 combines with J gene TRBJ1-4, with D unresolved. The CDR3 covers 16 residues. Germline loops: CDR1 SGHTA, CDR2 FQGNSA. V shed 2 bases and J shed 0 bases, with 10 bases lying between them.

The sample holds many counts of this clonotype. The chain recombines TRBV4-2 with TRBJ2-7; TRBD1 matches 10 bases. V dropped 1 base and J dropped 5; count of bases not matched to a gene: 2. The CDR3 length is 14 residues. Germline CDR1 is LGHNA and CDR2 is YNFKEQ. The CDR3 reads CASSQGDRGNEQYF. Here the CDR3 DNA reads TGTGCCAGCAGCCAAGGGGACAGGGGCAACGAGCAGTACTTC.

In its sample, this clonotype was seen a few times. The chain carries TRBV27 and TRBJ1-1; 8 bases are a match to TRBD1. Germline loops: CDR1 MNHEY, CDR2 SMNVEV (reference sequence). This CDR3 is built from 13 residues. Losses at the gene ends were 2 bases for V and 6 bases for J; bases not matched to a gene: 2. Here the CDR3 DNA reads TGTGCCAGCAGTTTAATGACAGGGGCTGAAGCTTTCTTT. The encoded protein is CASSLMTGAEAFF.

This clonotype was seen ten or more times. The chain has TRBV24-1 and TRBJ2-3; 10 bases are shared with TRBD1. This CDR3 is 17 amino acids long. V was clipped by 5 bases and J by 3 bases; unmatched bases: 10. Looked up from germline, CDR1 is KGHDR and CDR2 is SFDVKD. DNA for the CDR3: TGTGCCACCAGTGCAGTCACCGGGACAGGGGATACAGATACGCAGTATTTT. Translated, it gives CATSAVTGTGDTDTQYF.

About this clonotype: The CDR3 end shows no conserved phenylalanine or tryptophan, and so a read error is likely. The chain combines TRBV30 with TRBJ1-5; D possibly corresponds to TRBD1 (6 bases). Between the trimmed V and J ends, which lost 1 base and 11 bases, there was a span of 18 bases. CDR3 size: 14 residues. Germline values: CDR1 GTSNPN, CDR2 SVGIG (reference sequence). This CDR3 reads CAWSGSGGPGAQHL. The DNA of the CDR3 is TGTGCCTGGAGTGGTTCAGGAGGGCCAGGGGCCCAGCATCTT.

There are many counts of this clonotype. This sequence joins TRBV5-1 and TRBJ2-3, with unresolved D. Trimming shortened V by 2 bases and J by 1 base, and 17 bases separated the two germline ends. The CDR3 contains 17 residues. Germline lookup yields CDR1 SGHRS and CDR2 YFSETQ. The CDR3, as DNA: TGCGCCAGCAGCTTCTCCATATTGGGTCACGGCACAGATACGCAGTATTTT. This gives the protein CASSFSILGHGTDTQYF.

This clonotype was observed many times. V and J are TRBV12-3 or TRBV12-4 and TRBJ2-5, with D unclear. The CDR3 has 11 residues. V was pared by 3 bases and J by 9 bases, with 8 bases between. In nucleotides, the CDR3 is TGTGCCAGCAGTTTCTCCCCGGCCCAGTACTTC. This codes for CASSFSPAQYF.

The chain joins TRBV3-1 to TRBJ1-1; tentative D call: TRBD1 (5 bases). Trimming left V 0 bases short and J 4 bases short, with 24 bases between. Germline V gives CDR1 LGHDT, CDR2 YNNKEL (reference sequence). CDR3 length equals 19 residues. CDR3 sequence (DNA): TGTGCCAGCAGCCAAGATGATAGTCGGGGCGCGGGTCATGGCACTGAAGCTTTCTTT. Translation: CASSQDDSRGAGHGTEAFF.

The V and J genes are TRBV5-4 and TRBJ2-1; 13 bases align to TRBD2. The junction had 13 bases not matched to a gene; V was cut back by 4 bases and J by 12 bases. In germline, CDR1 is SGHNT, CDR2 YYREEE (reference sequence). This CDR3 comprises 16 residues. CDR3 in amino acids: CASSPGTSGATTGQFF. CDR3 coding DNA: TGTGCCAGCAGCCCCGGGACTAGCGGGGCGACTACTGGGCAGTTCTTC. Full variable domain (remainder filled in from reference TRBV5-4 and TRBJ2-1): ETGVTQSPTHLIKTRGQQVTLRCSSQSGHNTVSWYQQALGQGPQFIFQYYREEENGRGNFPPRFSGLQFPNYSSELNVNALELDDSALYLCASSPGTSGATTGQFFGPGTRLTVL.